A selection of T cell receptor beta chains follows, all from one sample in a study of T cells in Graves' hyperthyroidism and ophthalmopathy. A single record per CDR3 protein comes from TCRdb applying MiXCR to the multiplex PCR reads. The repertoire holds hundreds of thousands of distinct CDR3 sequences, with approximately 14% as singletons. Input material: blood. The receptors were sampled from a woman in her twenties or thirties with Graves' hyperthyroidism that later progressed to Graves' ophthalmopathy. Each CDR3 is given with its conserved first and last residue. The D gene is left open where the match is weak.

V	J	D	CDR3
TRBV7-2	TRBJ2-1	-	CASSLGPSRTAHNEQFF
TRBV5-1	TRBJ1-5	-	CASSLDGDMSNQPQHF
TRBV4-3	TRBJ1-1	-	CASSQEDWSEAFF
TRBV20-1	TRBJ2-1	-	CSASRIGQADNEQFF
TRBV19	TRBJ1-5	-	CASSIVVFNQPQHF
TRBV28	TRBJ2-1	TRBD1	CASSQQGSSYNEQFF
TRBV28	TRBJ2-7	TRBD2	CASIPGGLREQYF
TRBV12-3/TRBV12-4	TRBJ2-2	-	CASTPLEDSEGGELFF
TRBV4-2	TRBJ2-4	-	CASSQGTVLAKNIQYF
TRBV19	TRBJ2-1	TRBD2	CASTPASGTNEQFF
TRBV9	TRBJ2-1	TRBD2	CASSVGSGRLGSYNEQFF
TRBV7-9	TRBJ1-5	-	CASSLGEPQPQHF
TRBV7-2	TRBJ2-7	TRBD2	CASSPGTSGASLGEQYF
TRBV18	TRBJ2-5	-	CASSPTGLQETQYF
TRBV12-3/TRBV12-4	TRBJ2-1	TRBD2	CASSAGLASYAEQFF
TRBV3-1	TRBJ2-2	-	CATSQGVGELFF
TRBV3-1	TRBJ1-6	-	CASSQDGSSNSPLHF
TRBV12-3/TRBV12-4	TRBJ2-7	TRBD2	CASREREPLYEQYF
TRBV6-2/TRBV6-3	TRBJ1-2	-	CASSYSMGGRGLANYGYTF
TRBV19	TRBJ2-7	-	CASSETRSYEQYF
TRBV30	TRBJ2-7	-	CAWTDSPKREQYF
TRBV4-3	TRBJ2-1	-	CASSQEASSIYNEQFF
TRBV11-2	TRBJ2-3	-	CASSTWMGVTDTQYF
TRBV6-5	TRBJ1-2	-	CASSYTTPDRPYGYTF
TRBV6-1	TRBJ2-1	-	CASSYAARYNEQFF
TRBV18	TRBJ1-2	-	CASSPRDLNYGYTF
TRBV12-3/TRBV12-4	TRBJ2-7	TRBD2	CASSPPSNSGRAYEQYF
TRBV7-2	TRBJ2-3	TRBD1	CASSSGQGGTDTQYF
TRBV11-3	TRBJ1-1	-	CASRDSSNTEAFF
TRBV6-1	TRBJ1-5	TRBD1	CASSDGTGTYSNQPQHF
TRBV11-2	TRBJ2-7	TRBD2	CASSRGLAGESSYEQYF
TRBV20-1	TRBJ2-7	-	CSALDSGGAYEQYF
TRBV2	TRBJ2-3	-	CASSGARGLKTDTQYF
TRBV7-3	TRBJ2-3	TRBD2	CASSLTLGRVTGGGADTQYF
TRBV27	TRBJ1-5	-	CASSWNTGYNQPQHF
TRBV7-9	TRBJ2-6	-	CASRLLLGTVSSGANVLTF
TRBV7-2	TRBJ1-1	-	CASSRTGYGSTEAFF
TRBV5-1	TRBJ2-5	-	CASNPGGHQETQYF
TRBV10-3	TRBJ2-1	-	CAISGLGGRLHNEQFF
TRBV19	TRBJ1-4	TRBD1	CASSNDPGQIEKLFF
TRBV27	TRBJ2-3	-	CASCPGLKLSGTQYF
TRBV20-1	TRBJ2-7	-	CSARDVSPYEQYF